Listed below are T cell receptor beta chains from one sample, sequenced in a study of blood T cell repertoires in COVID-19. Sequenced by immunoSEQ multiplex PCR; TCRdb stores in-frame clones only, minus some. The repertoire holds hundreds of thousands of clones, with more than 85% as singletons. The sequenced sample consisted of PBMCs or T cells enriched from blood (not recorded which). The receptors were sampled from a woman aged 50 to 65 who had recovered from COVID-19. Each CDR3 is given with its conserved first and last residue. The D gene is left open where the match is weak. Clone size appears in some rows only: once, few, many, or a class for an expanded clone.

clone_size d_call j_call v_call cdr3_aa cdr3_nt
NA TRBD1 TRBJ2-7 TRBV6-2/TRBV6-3 CASSWDSTYEQYF TGTGCCAGCAGTTGGGACAGTACCTACGAGCAGTACTTC
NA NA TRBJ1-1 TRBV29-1 CSVLWTARAEAFF TGCAGCGTACTGTGGACAGCCCGCGCTGAAGCTTTCTTT
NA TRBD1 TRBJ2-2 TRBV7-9 CASTLDRELTGELFF TGTGCCAGCACCTTAGACAGGGAGTTGACCGGGGAGCTGTTTTTT
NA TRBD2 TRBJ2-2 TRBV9 CASSPRTSGAGELFF TGTGCCAGCAGCCCCAGAACTAGCGGCGCCGGGGAGCTGTTTTTT
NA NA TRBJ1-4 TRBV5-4 CASSGGGVANEKLFF TGTGCCAGCAGCGGAGGGGGGGTCGCTAATGAAAAACTGTTTTTT
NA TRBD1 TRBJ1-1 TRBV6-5 CASSYAGGGTEAFF TGTGCCAGCAGTTACGCAGGGGGCGGCACTGAAGCTTTCTTT
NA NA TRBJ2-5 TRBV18 CASSRRAEETQYF TGTGCCAGCTCACGGCGGGCGGAAGAGACCCAGTACTTC
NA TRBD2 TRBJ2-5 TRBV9 CASSVPRGGQETQYF TGTGCCAGCAGCGTCCCCCGGGGGGGACAAGAGACCCAGTACTTC
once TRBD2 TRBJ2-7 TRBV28 CASRSPGLAGVYEQYF TGTGCCAGCAGATCTCCGGGACTAGCGGGAGTCTACGAGCAGTACTTC
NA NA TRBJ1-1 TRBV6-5 CASSYSKSVNTEAFF TGTGCCAGCAGTTACTCGAAGTCAGTGAACACTGAAGCTTTCTTT
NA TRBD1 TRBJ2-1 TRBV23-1 CASSQSLVETGGYNEQFF TGCGCCAGCAGTCAATCGCTTGTTGAGACAGGGGGCTACAATGAGCAGTTCTTC
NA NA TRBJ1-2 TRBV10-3 CAISGTVDNYGYTF TGTGCCATCAGTGGGACAGTCGATAACTATGGCTACACCTTC
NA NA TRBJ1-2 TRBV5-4 CASSLGPRPDWDYGYTF TGTGCCAGCAGCTTGGGTCCGAGGCCCGATTGGGACTATGGCTACACCTTC
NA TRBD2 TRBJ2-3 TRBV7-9 CASSSPGTSIRTQYF TGTGCCAGCAGCTCCCCGGGGACTAGCATACGTACGCAGTATTTT
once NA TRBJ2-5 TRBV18 CASSPSTPGETQYF TGTGCCAGCTCACCAAGTACACCGGGAGAGACCCAGTACTTC
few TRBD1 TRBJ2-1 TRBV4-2 CASSHTEGGTGDYNEQFF TGTGCCAGCAGCCACACGGAGGGCGGGACAGGGGATTACAATGAGCAGTTCTTC
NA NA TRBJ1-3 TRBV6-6 CASNPGQLFSGNTIYF TGTGCCAGCAACCCGGGACAACTGTTCTCTGGAAACACCATATATTTT
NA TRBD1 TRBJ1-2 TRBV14 CASSQSPQGSRYGYTF TGTGCCAGCAGCCAATCCCCACAGGGGTCCCGCTATGGCTACACCTTC
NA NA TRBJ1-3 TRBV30 CAWIKAPFSGNTIYF TGTGCCTGGATCAAAGCCCCCTTCTCTGGAAACACCATATATTTT
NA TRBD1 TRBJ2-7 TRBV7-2 CASSFQTGGYGEQYF TGTGCCAGCAGCTTTCAGACAGGGGGATATGGTGAGCAGTACTTC
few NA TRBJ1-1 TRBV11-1 CASSLRRQGNTEAFF TGTGCCAGCAGCTTAAGGCGCCAGGGGAACACTGAAGCTTTCTTT
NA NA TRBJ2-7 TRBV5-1 CASSLDGGTFYEQYF TGCGCCAGCAGCTTGGATGGCGGGACTTTCTACGAGCAGTACTTC
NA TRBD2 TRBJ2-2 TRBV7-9 CASSPREGRAGELFF TGTGCCAGCAGTCCTCGGGAGGGCCGGGCCGGGGAGCTGTTTTTT
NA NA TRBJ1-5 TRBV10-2 CASSEPPSSNQPQHF TGCGCCAGCAGTGAGCCCCCGTCTTCTAATCAGCCCCAGCATTTT
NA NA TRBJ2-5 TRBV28 CASSSYFLQGGYQETQYF TGTGCCAGCAGTTCATATTTCCTCCAGGGGGGATACCAAGAGACCCAGTACTTC
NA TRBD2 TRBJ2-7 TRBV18 CASSPRGLAGDGEQYF TGTGCCAGCTCACCACGGGGACTAGCGGGAGATGGGGAGCAGTACTTC
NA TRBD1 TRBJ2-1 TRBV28 CATHDPGQGGNEQFF TGTGCCACCCATGACCCGGGACAGGGAGGCAATGAGCAGTTCTTC
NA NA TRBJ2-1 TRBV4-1 CASSQGALYNEQFF TGCGCCAGCAGCCAAGGGGCCCTCTACAATGAGCAGTTCTTC
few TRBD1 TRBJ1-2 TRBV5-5 CASSLATGAGGYTF TGTGCCAGCAGCTTGGCCACAGGGGCCGGTGGCTACACCTTC
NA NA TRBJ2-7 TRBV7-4 CASSFVSGRCYEQYF TGTGCCAGCAGCTTTGTGTCAGGGAGGTGCTACGAGCAGTACTTC
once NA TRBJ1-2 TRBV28 CASSLEANYGYTF TGTGCCAGCAGTTTAGAGGCAAACTATGGCTACACCTTC
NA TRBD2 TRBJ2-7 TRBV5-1 CASRIPGLAGAYEQYF TGCGCCAGCAGAATTCCGGGACTAGCGGGAGCCTACGAGCAGTACTTC
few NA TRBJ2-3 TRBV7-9 CASSHIIPSGDTQYF TGTGCCAGCAGCCATATCATCCCCAGCGGAGATACGCAGTATTTT
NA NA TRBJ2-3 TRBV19 CASSIVERDTQYF TGTGCCAGTAGTATAGTCGAGAGAGATACGCAGTATTTT
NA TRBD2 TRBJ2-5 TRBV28 CASNLAGYQETQYF TGTGCCAGCAATTTAGCGGGTTACCAAGAGACCCAGTACTTC
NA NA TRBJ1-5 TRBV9 CASSVEGVNQPQHF TGTGCCAGCAGCGTAGAGGGGGTGAATCAGCCCCAGCATTTT
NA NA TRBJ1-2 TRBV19 CASRQTGQSWYGYTF TGTGCCAGTAGGCAAACAGGGCAATCTTGGTATGGCTACACCTTC
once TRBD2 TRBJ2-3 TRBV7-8 CASSLVRTSGTGITDTQYF TGTGCCAGCAGCTTAGTCCGGACTAGCGGGACAGGAATCACAGATACGCAGTATTTT
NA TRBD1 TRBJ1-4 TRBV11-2 CASSLLTGGNEKLFF TGTGCCAGCAGCTTATTGACAGGGGGAAATGAAAAACTGTTTTTT
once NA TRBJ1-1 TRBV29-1 CSVAPSQGTEAFF TGCAGCGTTGCTCCCTCCCAGGGAACTGAAGCTTTCTTT
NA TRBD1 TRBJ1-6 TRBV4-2 CASSQDLSSSSTGSSPLHF TGTGCCAGCAGCCAAGATCTTAGTTCCAGTTCGACAGGGAGTTCACCCCTCCACTTT
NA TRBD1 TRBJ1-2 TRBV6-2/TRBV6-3 CASSPRGQLRGYTF TGTGCCAGCAGTCCCAGGGGGCAACTCCGTGGCTACACCTTC
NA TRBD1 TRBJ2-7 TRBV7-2 CASSIDRAYEQYF TGTGCCAGCAGCATTGACAGGGCCTACGAGCAGTACTTC
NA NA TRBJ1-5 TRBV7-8 CASSFPPKDTWGISNQPQHF TGTGCCAGCAGCTTCCCCCCGAAGGACACTTGGGGTATAAGCAATCAGCCCCAGCATTTT
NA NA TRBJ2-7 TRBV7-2 CASGVVAGSYEQYF TGTGCCAGCGGCGTAGTAGCCGGTTCCTACGAGCAGTACTTC
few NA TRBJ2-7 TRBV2 CASNPSYYEQYF TGTGCCAGCAACCCATCCTACTACGAGCAGTACTTC
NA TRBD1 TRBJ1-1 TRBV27 CASSLTRGRQGRITEAFF TGTGCCAGCAGTTTGACGAGGGGACGACAGGGGAGAATCACTGAAGCTTTCTTT
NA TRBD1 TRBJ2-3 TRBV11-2 CASSPQGAGTDTQYF TGTGCCAGCAGCCCACAGGGGGCCGGCACAGATACGCAGTATTTT
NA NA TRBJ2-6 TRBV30 CAWSIGQSSGANVLTF TGTGCCTGGAGTATAGGACAGTCGTCTGGGGCCAACGTCCTGACTTTC
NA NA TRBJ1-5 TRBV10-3 CAISESGGVWQPQHF TGTGCCATCAGTGAGTCAGGCGGGGTTTGGCAGCCCCAGCATTTT
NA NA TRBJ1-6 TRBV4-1 CASGRSGTDNSPLHF TGCGCCAGCGGCCGAAGCGGGACTGATAATTCACCCCTCCACTTT
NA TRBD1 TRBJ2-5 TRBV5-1 CASSLFGTGEQETQYF TGCGCCAGCAGCTTGTTCGGGACAGGCGAACAGGAGACCCAGTACTTC
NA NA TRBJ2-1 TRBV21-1 CASSPRLGEQFF TGTGCCAGCAGCCCCCGTCTCGGTGAGCAGTTCTTC